This T cell receptor (beta chain) was recorded in a study of Ad26.COV2.S vaccination and SARS-CoV-2 variants. The overall study: By the intramuscular route, Ad26.COV2.S was given once, or twice 56 days apart.

Treatment: roughly 18 received Ad26.COV2.S at low or high dose, single or two shots; about 5 received placebo; per-sample allocation not given. Samples analyzed were those drawn on day 63 after the first vaccine or placebo injection. Assay: immunoSEQ multiplex PCR; the TCRdb copy retains only in-frame clones and omits some. The data show roughly 400,000 clones, 80% to 95% seen once. Source: peripheral blood, taken in a trial of Ad26.COV2.S vaccine versus placebo. The source is a person between 18 and 65 years old who received the Ad26.COV2.S COVID-19 vaccine or a placebo.

CDR3 residues: CAWRGVNTEAFF. Here the CDR3 DNA reads TGTGCCTGGAGGGGGGTGAACACTGAAGCTTTCTTT. The rearrangement links TRBV30 to TRBJ1-1, with D tentatively TRBD1 (5 bases). The CDR3 sequence is 12 residues long. The V end lost 3 bases, the J end lost 0 bases, and 5 bases lay between the germline ends. CDR1 and CDR2 from the germline V gene are GTSNPN and SVGIG (reference sequence).